This TCR beta chain was sequenced for a study of blood T cell repertoires in COVID-19. Study context: The United States, Italy and Spain provided the acute and convalescent COVID-19 samples. The analysed material was cDNA or gDNA that came from T cells, B-cell-depleted T cells, or PBMCs.

In the source study's methods: Amplification with reference gene primers provided the estimates of nucleated cell counts. Profiled with immunoSEQ multiplex PCR; TCRdb holds only in-frame clones, not every one. Clone size and V and J calls were adopted from that table, with D and trimming inferred from the DNA. The data hold 160,000 or so clones, with 84% observed a single time. This TCR was recovered from a woman aged 45-65 years with acute or convalescent COVID-19. Sequencing input: peripheral blood.

As DNA, the CDR3 is TGTGCCAGTAGTATAGGGCTAGCGGGGGAGTATGAGCAGTTCTTC. It is translated as CASSIGLAGEYEQFF. The gene calls are TRBV19 and TRBJ2-1; 10 bases line up with TRBD2. CDR3 length: 15 amino acids. CDR1 is LNHDA, CDR2 SQIVND, per germline (reference sequence). The V segment lost 1 base and the J segment 8 bases; nucleotides outside the gene matches: 5.